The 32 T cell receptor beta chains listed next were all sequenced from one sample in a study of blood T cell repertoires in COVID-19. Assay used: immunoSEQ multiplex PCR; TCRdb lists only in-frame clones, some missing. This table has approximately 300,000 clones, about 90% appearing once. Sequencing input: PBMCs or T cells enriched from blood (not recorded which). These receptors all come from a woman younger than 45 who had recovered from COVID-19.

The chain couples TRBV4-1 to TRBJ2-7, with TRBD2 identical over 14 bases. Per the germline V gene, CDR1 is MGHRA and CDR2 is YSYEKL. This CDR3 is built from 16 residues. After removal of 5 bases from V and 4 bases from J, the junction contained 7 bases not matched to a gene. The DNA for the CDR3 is TGCGCCAGCAGCATCCGACTAGCGGGGGGGCAATACGAGCAGTACTTC. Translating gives CASSIRLAGGQYEQYF.

Here the CDR3 reads CASTGLYGYTF. CDR3 bases: TGTGCCAGTACGGGTCTCTATGGCTACACCTTC. The V gene is TRBV19, the J gene TRBJ1-2; D call uncertain. With 7 bases removed from V and 4 bases from J, the gap between germline ends came to 7 bases. The CDR3 runs 11 residues. CDR1 and CDR2 from the germline V gene are LNHDA and SQIVND (reference sequence). Supplemented by reference TRBV19 and TRBJ1-2, the full variable domain reads DGGITQSPKYLFRKEGQNVTLSCEQNLNHDAMYWYRQDPGQGLRLIYYSQIVNDFQKGDIAEGYSVSREKKESFPLTVTSAQKNPTAFYLCASTGLYGYTFGSGTRLTVV.

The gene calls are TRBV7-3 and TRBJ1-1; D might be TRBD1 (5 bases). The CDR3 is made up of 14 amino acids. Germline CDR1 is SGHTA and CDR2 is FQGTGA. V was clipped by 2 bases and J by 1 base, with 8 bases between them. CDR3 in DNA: TGTGCCAGCAGCTTAGTTGGGGCGAACACTGAAGCTTTCTTT. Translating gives CASSLVGANTEAFF.

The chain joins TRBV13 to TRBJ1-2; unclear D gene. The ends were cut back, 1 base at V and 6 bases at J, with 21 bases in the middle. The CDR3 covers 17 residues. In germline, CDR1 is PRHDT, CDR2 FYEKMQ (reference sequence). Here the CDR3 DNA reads TGTGCCAGCAGCTTAGTCCCGTATATTAACAGATTGGATGGCTACACCTTC. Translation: CASSLVPYINRLDGYTF.

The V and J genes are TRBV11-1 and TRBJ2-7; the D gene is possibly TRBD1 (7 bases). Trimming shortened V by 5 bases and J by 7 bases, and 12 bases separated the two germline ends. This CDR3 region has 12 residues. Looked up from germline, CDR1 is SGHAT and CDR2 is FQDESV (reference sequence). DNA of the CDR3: TGTGCCAGCAGCCAGACAGGGAGGGAGCAGTACTTC. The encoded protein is CASSQTGREQYF.

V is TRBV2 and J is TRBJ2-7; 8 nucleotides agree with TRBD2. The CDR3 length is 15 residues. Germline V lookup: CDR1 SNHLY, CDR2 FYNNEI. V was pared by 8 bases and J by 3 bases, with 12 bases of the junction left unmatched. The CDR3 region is CASHGRAGENYEQYF. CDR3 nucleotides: TGTGCCAGCCATGGCCGAGCGGGGGAAAACTACGAGCAGTACTTC.

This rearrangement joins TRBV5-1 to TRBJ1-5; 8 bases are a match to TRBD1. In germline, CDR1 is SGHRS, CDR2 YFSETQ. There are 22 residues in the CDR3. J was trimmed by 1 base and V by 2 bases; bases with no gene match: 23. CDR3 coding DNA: TGCGCCAGCAGCTTTACCGACCGACAGGGGAAAAGTGGTCGAGGGAGCAATCAGCCCCAGCATTTT. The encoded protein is CASSFTDRQGKSGRGSNQPQHF.

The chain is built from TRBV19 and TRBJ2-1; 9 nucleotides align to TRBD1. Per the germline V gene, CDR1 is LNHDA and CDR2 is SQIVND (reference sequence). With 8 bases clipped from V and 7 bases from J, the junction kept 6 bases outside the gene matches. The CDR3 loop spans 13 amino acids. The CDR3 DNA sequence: TGTGCCAGTGGACAGGGGTTTGGGAATGAGCAGTTCTTC. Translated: CASGQGFGNEQFF.

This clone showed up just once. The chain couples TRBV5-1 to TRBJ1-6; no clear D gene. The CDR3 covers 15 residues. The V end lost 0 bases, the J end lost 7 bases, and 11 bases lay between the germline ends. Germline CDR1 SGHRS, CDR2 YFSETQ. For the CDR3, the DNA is TGCGCCAGCAGCTTGGAGACTATATCCAATTCACCCCTCCACTTT. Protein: CASSLETISNSPLHF.

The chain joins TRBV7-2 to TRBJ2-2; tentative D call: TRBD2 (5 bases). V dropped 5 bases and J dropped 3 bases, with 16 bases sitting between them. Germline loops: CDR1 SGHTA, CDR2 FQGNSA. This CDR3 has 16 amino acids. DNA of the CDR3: TGTGCCAGCAGCCTGGTTAGGGTGGAGGACACCGGGGAGCTGTTTTTT. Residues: CASSLVRVEDTGELFF.

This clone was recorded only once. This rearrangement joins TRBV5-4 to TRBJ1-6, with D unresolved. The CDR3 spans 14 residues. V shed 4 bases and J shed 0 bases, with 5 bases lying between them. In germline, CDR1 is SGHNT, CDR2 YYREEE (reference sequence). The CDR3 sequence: CASSPGSYNSPLHF. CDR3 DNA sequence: TGTGCCAGCAGCCCGGGCTCCTATAATTCACCCCTCCACTTT.

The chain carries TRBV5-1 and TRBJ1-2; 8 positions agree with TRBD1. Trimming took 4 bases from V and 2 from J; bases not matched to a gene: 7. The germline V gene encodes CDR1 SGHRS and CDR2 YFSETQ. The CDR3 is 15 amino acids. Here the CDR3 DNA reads TGCGCCAGCAGCGTGACAGGGGATGAGAACTATGGCTACACCTTC. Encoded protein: CASSVTGDENYGYTF.

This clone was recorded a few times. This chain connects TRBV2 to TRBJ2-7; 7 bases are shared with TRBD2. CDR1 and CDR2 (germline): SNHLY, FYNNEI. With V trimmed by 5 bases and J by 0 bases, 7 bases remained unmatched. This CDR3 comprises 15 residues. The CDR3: CASSWGDYNSYEQYF. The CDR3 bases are TGTGCCAGCAGTTGGGGGGACTACAACTCCTACGAGCAGTACTTC.

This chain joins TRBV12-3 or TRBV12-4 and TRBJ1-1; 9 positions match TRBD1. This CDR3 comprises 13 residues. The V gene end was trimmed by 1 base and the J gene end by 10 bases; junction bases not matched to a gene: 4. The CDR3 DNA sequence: TGTGCCAGCAGTTTAGATCCGGGACAGGGAGCTTTCTTT. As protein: CASSLDPGQGAFF.

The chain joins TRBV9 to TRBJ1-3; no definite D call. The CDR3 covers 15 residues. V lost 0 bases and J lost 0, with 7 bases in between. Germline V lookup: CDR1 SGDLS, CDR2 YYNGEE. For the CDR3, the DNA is TGTGCCAGCAGCGTAGGGGCGATCTCTGGAAACACCATATATTTT. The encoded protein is CASSVGAISGNTIYF.

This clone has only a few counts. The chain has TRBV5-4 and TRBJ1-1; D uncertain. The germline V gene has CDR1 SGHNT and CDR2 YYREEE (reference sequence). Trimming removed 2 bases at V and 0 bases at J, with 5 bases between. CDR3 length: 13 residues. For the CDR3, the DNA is TGTGCCAGCAGCTTAACATTGAACACTGAAGCTTTCTTT. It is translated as CASSLTLNTEAFF.

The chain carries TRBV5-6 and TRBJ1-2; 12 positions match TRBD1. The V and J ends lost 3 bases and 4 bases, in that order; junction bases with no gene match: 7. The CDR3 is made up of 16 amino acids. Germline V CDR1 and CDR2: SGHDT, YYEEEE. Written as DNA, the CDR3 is TGTGCCAGCAGCTGGGACAGGGGGCGGGGGAGCTATGGCTACACCTTC. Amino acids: CASSWDRGRGSYGYTF. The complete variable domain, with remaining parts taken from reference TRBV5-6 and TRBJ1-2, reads DAGVTQSPTHLIKTRGQQVTLRCSPKSGHDTVSWYQQALGQGPQFIFQYYEEEERQRGNFPDRFSGHQFPNYSSELNVNALLLGDSALYLCASSWDRGRGSYGYTFGSGTRLTVV.

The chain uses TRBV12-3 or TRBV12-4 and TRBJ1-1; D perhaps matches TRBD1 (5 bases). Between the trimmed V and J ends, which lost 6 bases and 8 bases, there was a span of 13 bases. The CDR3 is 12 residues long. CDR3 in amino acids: CASRLSGPEAFF. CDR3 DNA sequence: TGTGCCAGCAGACTCTCAGGGCCCGAAGCTTTCTTT.

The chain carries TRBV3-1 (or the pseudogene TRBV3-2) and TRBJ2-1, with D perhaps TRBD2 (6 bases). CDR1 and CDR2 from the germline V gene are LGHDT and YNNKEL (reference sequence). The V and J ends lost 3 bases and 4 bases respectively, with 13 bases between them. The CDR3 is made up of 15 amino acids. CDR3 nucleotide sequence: TGTGCCAGCAGCCAGACCGTGGGGAGGTACAATGAGCAGTTCTTC. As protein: CASSQTVGRYNEQFF.

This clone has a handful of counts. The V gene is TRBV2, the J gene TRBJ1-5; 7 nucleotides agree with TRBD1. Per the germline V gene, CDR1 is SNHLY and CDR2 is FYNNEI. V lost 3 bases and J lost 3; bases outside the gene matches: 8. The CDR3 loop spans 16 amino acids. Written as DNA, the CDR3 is TGTGCCAGCAGTGATTCTTTGCAGGGGGTCAATCAGCCCCAGCATTTT. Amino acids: CASSDSLQGVNQPQHF.

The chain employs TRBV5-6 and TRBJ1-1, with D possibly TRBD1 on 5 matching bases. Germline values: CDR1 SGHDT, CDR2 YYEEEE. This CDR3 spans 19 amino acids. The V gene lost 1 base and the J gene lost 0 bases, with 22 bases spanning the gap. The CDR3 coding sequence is TGTGCCAGCAGCTTGTTCACCGAACCCCTAGGGGCGGTGAACACTGAAGCTTTCTTT. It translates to CASSLFTEPLGAVNTEAFF.

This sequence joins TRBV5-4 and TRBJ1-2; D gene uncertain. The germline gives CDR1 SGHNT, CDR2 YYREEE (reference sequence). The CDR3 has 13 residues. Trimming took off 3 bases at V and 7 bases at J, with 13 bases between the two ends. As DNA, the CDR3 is TGTGCCAGCAGCTCTGCTGGCCAGGTTGGCTACACCTTC. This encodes CASSSAGQVGYTF.

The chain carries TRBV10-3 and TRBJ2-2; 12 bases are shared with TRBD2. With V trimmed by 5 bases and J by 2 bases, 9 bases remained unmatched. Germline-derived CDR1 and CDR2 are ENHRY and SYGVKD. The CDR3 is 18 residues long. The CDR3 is CAISLMTSGGGNTGELFF. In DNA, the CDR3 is TGTGCCATCAGTTTGATGACTAGCGGGGGCGGTAACACCGGGGAGCTGTTTTTT.

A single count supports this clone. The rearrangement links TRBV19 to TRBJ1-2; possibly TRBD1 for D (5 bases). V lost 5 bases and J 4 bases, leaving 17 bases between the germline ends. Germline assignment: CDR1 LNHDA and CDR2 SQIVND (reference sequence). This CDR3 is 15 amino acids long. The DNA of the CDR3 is TGTGCCAGTAGTCCAGGACGGGGACTTGCCTATGGCTACACCTTC. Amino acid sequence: CASSPGRGLAYGYTF.

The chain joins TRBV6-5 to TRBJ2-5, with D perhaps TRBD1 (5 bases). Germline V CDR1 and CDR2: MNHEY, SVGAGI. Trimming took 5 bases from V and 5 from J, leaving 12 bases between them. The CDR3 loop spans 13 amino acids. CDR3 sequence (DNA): TGTGCCAGCAGTCCTCTAAGGGGCGAGACCCAGTACTTC. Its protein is CASSPLRGETQYF.

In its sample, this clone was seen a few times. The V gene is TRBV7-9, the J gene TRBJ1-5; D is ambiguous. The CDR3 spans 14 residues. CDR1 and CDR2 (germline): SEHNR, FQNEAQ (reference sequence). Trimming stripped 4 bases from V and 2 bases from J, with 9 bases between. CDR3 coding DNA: TGTGCCAGCAGCTCGAACAGTGGCAATCAGCCCCAGCATTTT. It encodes CASSSNSGNQPQHF.

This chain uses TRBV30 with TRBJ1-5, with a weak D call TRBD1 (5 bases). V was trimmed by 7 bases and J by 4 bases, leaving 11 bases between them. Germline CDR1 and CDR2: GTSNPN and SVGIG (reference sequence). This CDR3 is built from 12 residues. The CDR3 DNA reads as TGTGCCTTCAGGGAGGGGAATCAGCCCCAGCATTTT. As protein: CAFREGNQPQHF.

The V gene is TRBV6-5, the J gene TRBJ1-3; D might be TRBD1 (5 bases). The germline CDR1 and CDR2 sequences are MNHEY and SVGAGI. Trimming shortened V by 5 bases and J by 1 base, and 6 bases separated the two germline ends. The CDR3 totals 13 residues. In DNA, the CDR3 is TGTGCCAGCAGTACAGGATCTGGAAACACCATATATTTT. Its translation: CASSTGSGNTIYF.

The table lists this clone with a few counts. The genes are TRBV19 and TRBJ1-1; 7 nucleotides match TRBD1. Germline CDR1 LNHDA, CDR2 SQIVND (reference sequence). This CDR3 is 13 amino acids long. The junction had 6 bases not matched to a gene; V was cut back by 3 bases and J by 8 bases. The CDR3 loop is CASSIRTGEEAFF. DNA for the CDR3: TGTGCCAGTAGTATCCGGACAGGTGAAGAAGCTTTCTTT.

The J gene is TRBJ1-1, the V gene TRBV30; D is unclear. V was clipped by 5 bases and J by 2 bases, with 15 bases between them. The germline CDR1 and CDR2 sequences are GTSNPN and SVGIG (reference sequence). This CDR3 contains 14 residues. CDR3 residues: CAWQRGNLNTEAFF. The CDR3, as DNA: TGTGCCTGGCAGAGAGGGAACCTTAACACTGAAGCTTTCTTT.

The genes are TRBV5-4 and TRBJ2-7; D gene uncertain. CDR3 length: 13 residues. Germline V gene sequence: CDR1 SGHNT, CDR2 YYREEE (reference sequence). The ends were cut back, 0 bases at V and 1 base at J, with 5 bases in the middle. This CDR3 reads CASSLATSYEQYF. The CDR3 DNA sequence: TGTGCCAGCAGCTTGGCCACTTCCTACGAGCAGTACTTC.

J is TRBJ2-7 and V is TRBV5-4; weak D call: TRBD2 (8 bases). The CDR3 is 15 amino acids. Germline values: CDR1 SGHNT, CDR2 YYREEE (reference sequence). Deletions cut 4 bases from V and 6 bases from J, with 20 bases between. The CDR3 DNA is TGTGCCAGCAGCCACCGTTCGGGAGGGGGCGCCGAGCAGTACTTC. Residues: CASSHRSGGGAEQYF.